The rows below give T cell receptor beta chains drawn from one sample of a study of technical replicates of blood from a handful of donors. This table comes from immunoSEQ multiplex PCR, and its TCRdb copy is limited to in-frame clones, with some not included. The sample includes tens of thousands of clones, approximately 94% seen only once; the top ten take approximately 0.4%. The sequenced material came from T cells isolated from PBMCs. The receptors stem from a human donor in good health. The CDR3 runs from the conserved cysteine through the conserved F or W. A D gene is named only where the DNA matches it firmly. The size of a clone is reported for some rows only, either as once, few or many, or as a class for expanded clones.

TRBJ2-7,NA,once,TRBV5-6,CASSFWGRHEQYF,TGTGCCAGCAGCTTCTGGGGGCGCCACGAGCAGTACTTC
TRBJ2-2,NA,NA,TRBV7-9,CASSFRGRNTGELFF,TGTGCCAGCAGCTTCAGGGGCCGGAACACCGGGGAGCTGTTTTTT
TRBJ2-2,NA,NA,TRBV27,CASSLEWGAGGNTGELFF,TGTGCCAGCAGTTTAGAGTGGGGGGCAGGGGGTAACACCGGGGAGCTGTTTTTT
TRBJ1-1,NA,once,TRBV5-6,CASSLAGFFNTEAFF,TGTGCCAGCAGCTTGGCTGGCTTCTTTAACACTGAAGCTTTCTTT
TRBJ2-1,TRBD1,few,TRBV19,CASSIHTTGTVYNEQFF,TGTGCCAGTAGTATTCACACAACCGGGACAGTATACAATGAGCAGTTCTTC
TRBJ1-1,NA,NA,TRBV2,CASSLIGGNTEAFF,TGTGCCAGCAGTCTAATAGGGGGGAACACTGAAGCTTTCTTT
TRBJ2-3,TRBD2,NA,TRBV10-3,CAISGGLAGPDTQYF,TGTGCCATCAGTGGGGGACTAGCGGGACCAGATACGCAGTATTTT
TRBJ1-1,NA,NA,TRBV28,CASSRIPGNLFTEAFF,TGTGCCAGCAGTCGCATACCAGGGAATCTGTTCACTGAAGCTTTCTTT
TRBJ2-7,TRBD1,NA,TRBV11-2,CASSFQDRGYEQYF,TGTGCCAGCAGCTTTCAGGACAGGGGCTACGAGCAGTACTTC
TRBJ2-1,NA,NA,TRBV20-1,CSALRSGEQFF,TGCAGTGCCCTTCGATCCGGGGAGCAGTTCTTC
TRBJ2-5,TRBD2,NA,TRBV6-6,CASSQLAGQETQYF,TGTGCCAGCAGTCAACTAGCGGGGCAAGAGACCCAGTACTTC
TRBJ1-2,NA,NA,TRBV29-1,CSVEDTFNYGYTF,TGCAGCGTTGAAGACACATTTAACTATGGCTACACCTTC
TRBJ2-1,NA,NA,TRBV2,CASTGLNEQFF,TGTGCCAGCACCGGTCTCAATGAGCAGTTCTTC
TRBJ2-5,NA,NA,TRBV11-1,CASSLSETQYF,TGTGCCAGCAGCTTAAGCGAGACCCAGTACTTC
TRBJ2-7,TRBD2,NA,TRBV10-3,CAIRRIAGGPDEQYF,TGTGCCATCAGGAGAATAGCGGGAGGTCCCGACGAGCAGTACTTC
TRBJ2-7,TRBD2,NA,TRBV6-5,CASSYGTSGNEQYF,TGTGCCAGCAGTTACGGGACTAGCGGGAACGAGCAGTACTTC
TRBJ2-7,NA,NA,TRBV30,CAWSRGLYSYEQYF,TGTGCCTGGAGTCGGGGACTGTACTCCTACGAGCAGTACTTC
TRBJ2-5,NA,NA,TRBV4-1,CASSQGQAQETQYF,TGCGCCAGCAGCCAAGGACAGGCCCAAGAGACCCAGTACTTC
TRBJ2-5,NA,NA,TRBV7-8,CASSTRTDYQETQYF,TGTGCCAGCAGCACCCGGACAGACTACCAAGAGACCCAGTACTTC
TRBJ1-4,NA,NA,TRBV27,CASSSPNDGAREKLFF,TGTGCCAGCAGTTCACCGAACGATGGGGCAAGGGAAAAACTGTTTTTT
TRBJ2-2,NA,NA,TRBV9,CASSVVNLQVSGELFF,TGTGCCAGCAGCGTAGTTAATCTTCAGGTTTCAGGGGAGCTGTTTTTT
TRBJ1-3,TRBD1,NA,TRBV6-5,CASRRGQGKDTIYF,TGTGCCAGCAGGCGGGGACAGGGGAAGGATACCATATATTTT
TRBJ1-4,NA,once,TRBV6-1,CASTGANEKLFF,TGTGCCAGCACCGGGGCTAATGAAAAACTGTTTTTT
TRBJ2-7,NA,NA,TRBV14,CASSEAFGAYEQYF,TGTGCCAGCAGCGAAGCCTTCGGGGCCTACGAGCAGTACTTC
TRBJ1-1,NA,NA,TRBV5-1,CASSLGRGGTEAFF,TGCGCCAGCAGCTTAGGCAGGGGAGGGACTGAAGCTTTCTTT